Detailed here is one TCR beta chain. This clone was observed a handful of times. Its recognized antigen is unknown. One base away there is no much larger clone; base qualities are not given. In total, over 600 healthy bone marrow donors made up the cohort. Cohort members were all nominally healthy when sampled, although unrecorded immune exposures were likely present. The donor tested CMV seronegative, placing the donor among the 350 or so seronegative members of the cohort. Every donor gave a peripheral blood sample, and the peripheral blood mononuclear cells from that sample were used for TCR beta sequencing. Genomic DNA extraction from the blood cell samples was performed with the Qiagen DNeasy Blood Extraction Kit. This sample is part of a study of cytomegalovirus exposure and HLA in healthy donors (dated by TCRdb to 2017 to 2019). Looking at the study overall: An earlier analysis of some 600 of the donors reported approximately 300 Gb of sequence data and around 100 million unique TCR beta sequences obtained from around 190 million T cells. To predict cytomegalovirus infection status, the study combined high-throughput TCR immunosequencing, statistical association of individual TCRs with disease status, and machine learning. Donor age, sex, ethnicity and CMV serostatus were compiled alongside the repertoire data. HLA typing covered class I and class II loci at four-digit resolution. The number of typed donors differed by locus: about 620-640 for A, B, C, DRB1 and DQB1; approximately 540 for DQA1; 606 for DPA1; and roughly 470 for DPB1. In a later analysis, previously published TCR beta repertoires from several hundred donors were re-analyzed and high-resolution HLA genotyping was added so that TCR occurrence patterns could be studied. Along with the roughly 670-subject first cohort, a separate validation cohort of around 110 different subjects was used. Among the roughly 390 genotyped donors, about 83% belonged to the genetic ancestry cluster associated with self-reported Caucasian donors. The T cell repertoires of some 670 subjects were profiled by immunosequencing and related to cytomegalovirus serostatus. Roughly 5 DR-DQ haplotypes were handled as single units for association and clustering because linkage in the cohort was strong. Rather than using new phenotypic data, the later analysis identified candidate immune exposures from TCR beta sequences and from how often those sequences occurred across donors. Roughly 300 gigabases of sequencing data and around 80 million unique TCR sequences made up an early release that covered approximately 700 HLA-typed donors. The study was designed to test whether signatures of past pathogen exposure could be identified by cataloging public T cell receptors. Among a few hundred genotyped donors of the cohort, an average of around 240,000 unique TCR beta nucleotide sequences were sequenced per donor, around 18% of them non-productive. Every repertoire in the discovery cohort had been generated on one and the same sequencing platform. An earlier analysis of some 600 of the donors applied high-throughput TCR beta sequencing to assess whether each TCR beta V gene segment acted as functional or pseudogenic. In a later genetic analysis, genome-wide SNP genotypes for about 55% of the 666 donors were used, and that subset was treated as a discovery cohort.

The library was built by means of the immunoSEQ multiplex PCR assay. A mixture of 60 forward primers for TCR Vbeta segments and 13 reverse primers for TCR Jbeta segments was used in the multiplex PCR. The CDR3 region of rearranged TCR beta genes was amplified from genomic DNA with a multiplex PCR assay. On the Illumina HiSeq System, the amplified TCR beta libraries were sequenced as 87-base-pair reads. The authors processed their data as follows. Across the 640 or so repertoires, a later analysis counted some 81 million unique TCR beta chains, roughly 11 million of which were shared by at least two donors. Raw reads were error-corrected and collapsed into unique sequences with a nearest-neighbor algorithm that merged closely related sequences to remove PCR and sequencing errors. To assign V, D and J gene segments, CDR3 sequences were aligned to IMGT reference sequences. Each retained sequence needed at least a six-nucleotide match to both a V gene segment and a J gene segment. A rearrangement counted as productive if the CDR3 had no stop codons and remained in frame with V and J, and every other rearrangement counted as non-productive. CDR3 was defined by IMGT convention, running from the second conserved V-encoded cysteine to the conserved J-encoded phenylalanine. In an earlier analysis of just under 600 of the donors, sequences lacking an unambiguous match to a single V gene segment were excluded. An earlier analysis of roughly 590 of the donors called V segments functional above 56.7% productive rearrangements and segregating when the between-donor standard deviation exceeded 5%. A statistical classification framework was built to diagnose cytomegalovirus status from the catalog of TCR beta chain sequences. In a later analysis, TCR nucleotide sequences were compared against IMGT/GENE-DB human TR gene sequences so that V and J genes could be assigned. A later analysis assigned CDR3 sequences and most-parsimonious VDJ recombination scenarios with the TCRdist pipeline. In a later analysis, every TCR beta chain was defined by the combination of its CDR3 amino acid sequence and its V-gene family, and reads without a unique V-gene family were dropped. In a later analysis, nearly 600 highly shared, low-generation-probability nucleotide sequences were removed to address suspected cross-contamination and a sequencing artifact. For each public chain, a later analysis derived a clonal expansion index from normalized ranks of inferred template counts within each repertoire. Generation probabilities in a later analysis came from a VDJ recombination model fitted to out-of-frame rearrangements, and those results were checked against IGoR. A later analysis scored TCR-TCR, TCR-HLA and TCR-CMV co-occurrence with hypergeometric tests, applying a repertoire-size bias correction to TCR pairs. A later analysis estimated false discovery rates by permuting HLA or CMV assignments 20 times. In a later analysis, co-occurring TCRs were grouped using DBSCAN, with TCRdist sequence similarity added in when clustering inside HLA-allele-positive subsets. Repertoires with fewer than 30,000 or more than 120,000 public chains were left out of co-occurrence clustering, as were five repertoires with anomalous nucleotide sharing. In TCRdb, the immuneACCESS table is reduced to in-frame sequences with V and J assigned. These tables do not hold every clone; where another copy was compared, an unresolved V gene accounts for under half, and the others remain unexplained. Clonal size and the V and J genes are those of that table, whereas D and trimming came from the DNA. The sample profile shows some 130,000 clones; 81% of them were found once. About 0.7% of the sample lies in the top ten.

The junction shows trimming of 2 bases on V and 4 bases on J, plus 15 bases between the germline ends. According to the germline V gene, CDR1 reads MNHEY and CDR2 reads SVGAGI. From its cysteine to its phenylalanine, the CDR3 spans 16 amino acids. Here the CDR3 DNA is all that survives: 48 bases in frame from base 1. Results and caveats for the whole study, not just this receptor: For the cohort, immune exposure information was limited to CMV serostatus. Only TCR beta chains were sequenced in this cohort, and the absence of alpha or paired-chain data limited detectable features. A cluster of highly shared sequence variants was judged likely to be a technical artifact of the sequencing pipeline. Some IMGT-functional V segments, including TRBV6-2 and TRBV6-3, could not be distinguished by the 87-base-pair reads and were therefore excluded. An earlier analysis of 587 of the donors showed that most TCR beta V segments appeared in productive rearrangements either about 87% or about 30% of the time, which broadly matched IMGT annotations. A later analysis found that HLA-associated TCR beta chains were more clonally expanded and had lower generation probabilities than equally common non-associated chains. A later analysis found that TCR association rates varied across HLA loci, with DRB1 alleles showing the most associated TCRs and HLA-C alleles the fewest. V-gene and J-gene trimming of TCR beta chains was associated with a missense DCLRE1C variant in a later genetic analysis, and the association was replicated in an independent cohort. Specific HLA alleles were associated with 16,951 TCR beta sequences at a false discovery rate of 0.05 in a later analysis. A later analysis reported that several top co-occurrence clusters appeared linked to parvovirus B19, influenza, CMV and Epstein-Barr virus. Most TCR sequences were seen in very few donors, while some public TCRs were found in many individuals. According to the authors, the approach could potentially be generalized to other disease states and immunological phenotypes. Seventeen rarely observed V segments, including chromosome 9 orphons, were excluded from the earlier analysis of about 610 of the donors because counts were too low. The classifier was reported to diagnose cytomegalovirus status with high specificity and sensitivity in both the original and validation cohorts. According to a later analysis, most CMV-associated TCR beta chains appeared to be HLA-restricted, and the HLA associations seemed to be driven largely by CMV exposure. Roughly uniform sequencing depth across donors was assumed in presence/absence analyses, although this assumption may not hold. HLA typing was unavailable for some donors at each locus, so association tests used only the typed subset. In a later genetic analysis, fewer N-insertions in productive TCRs were reported among donors in an Asian-associated ancestry cluster than the roughly 640-donor mean. Linkage disequilibrium might explain the correlated functional status among segregating V segments, but an unknown experimental factor could not be excluded. Three of the identified cytomegalovirus-associated TCR beta chains were confirmed in vitro to be specific for cytomegalovirus antigens. Strong co-occurrence of HLA alleles, especially DR and DQ, made assigning TCR associations to individual alleles difficult. In the study, some 160 TCR beta chains were listed as associated with cytomegalovirus. A further reported finding was that TCR beta sequences accurately predicted the HLA-A and HLA-B alleles for most subjects in the first cohort.

The receptor's source is a man between 18 and 29 years old in good health and CMV-seronegative. Sequences were obtained from PBMCs. Recombination linked TRBV6-5 to TRBJ2-1; TRBD2 might be the D gene, on 5 matching bases. The CDR3 protein is CASSYEGLRNYNEQFF. The nucleotides are TGTGCCAGCAGTTACGAGGGCCTGAGAAATTACAATGAGCAGTTCTTC.